This TCR beta chain was identified in a study of blood T cell repertoires in COVID-19. Germline V lookup: CDR1 SQVTM, CDR2 ANQGSEA. The V gene lost 4 bases and the J gene lost 4 bases, with 10 bases spanning the gap. The CDR3 sequence is 12 residues long. Assay: immunoSEQ multiplex PCR; the TCRdb copy retains only in-frame clones and omits some. The data hold about 210,000 clones, with around four fifths observed a single time. Sequencing was carried out using PBMCs or T cells enriched from blood (not recorded which). The sequence derives from a man in his forties who had recovered from COVID-19. The chain employs TRBV29-1 and TRBJ1-2; D is perhaps TRBD1 (6 bases). Here the CDR3 DNA reads TGCAGCGTTGTAGGACAGCTCTATGGCTACACCTTC. As protein: CSVVGQLYGYTF.